Listed below are T cell receptor beta chains from one sample, sequenced in a study of technical replicates of blood from four donors. The method was immunoSEQ multiplex PCR; TCRdb's version includes in-frame clones alone and lacks a portion of them. The sample holds approximately 82,000 clones, around 94% seen once. Sequences were obtained from T cells isolated from PBMCs. The origin of the receptors is a human donor in good health. Both conserved end residues are part of each CDR3. Each record gives: V gene, clone size, J gene, D gene, CDR3 DNA, CDR3 protein. D genes are given only for firm matches. Rows may omit the clone size; those that give it use once, few, many or a size class.

v_gene: TRBV2; abundance: -; j_gene: TRBJ2-4; d_gene: TRBD1; CDR3nt: TGTGCCAGCAAAGGACAGGGGGTCATTCAGTACTTC; CDR3aa: CASKGQGVIQYF
v_gene: TRBV7-9; abundance: -; j_gene: TRBJ1-2; d_gene: -; CDR3nt: TGTGCCAGCAACATATTCAGACAGGAACTGGGGTATGGCTACACCTTC; CDR3aa: CASNIFRQELGYGYTF
v_gene: TRBV6-1; abundance: -; j_gene: TRBJ1-1; d_gene: -; CDR3nt: TGTGCCAGCAGTGAAGAGGGGTCCACCCTGAACACTGAAGCTTTCTTT; CDR3aa: CASSEEGSTLNTEAFF
v_gene: TRBV4-1; abundance: -; j_gene: TRBJ2-1; d_gene: TRBD1; CDR3nt: TGCGCCAGCAGCCCTCCGGGACAGGGTCACAATGAGCAGTTCTTC; CDR3aa: CASSPPGQGHNEQFF
v_gene: TRBV7-6; abundance: -; j_gene: TRBJ1-1; d_gene: -; CDR3nt: TGTGCCAGCAGCTTAAGGGGGAACACTGAAGCTTTCTTT; CDR3aa: CASSLRGNTEAFF
v_gene: TRBV19; abundance: -; j_gene: TRBJ2-4; d_gene: -; CDR3nt: TGTGCCAGTAGTATAGATACAGGGATGAACATTCAGTACTTC; CDR3aa: CASSIDTGMNIQYF
v_gene: TRBV29-1; abundance: -; j_gene: TRBJ2-3; d_gene: -; CDR3nt: TGCAGCGTTGACGGGTTGGCACCCAGCACAGATACGCAGTATTTT; CDR3aa: CSVDGLAPSTDTQYF
v_gene: TRBV5-4; abundance: -; j_gene: TRBJ1-4; d_gene: TRBD1; CDR3nt: TGTGCCAGCAGCTTGGCGACAGGGGAAAAACTGTTTTTT; CDR3aa: CASSLATGEKLFF
v_gene: TRBV10-1; abundance: -; j_gene: TRBJ2-5; d_gene: -; CDR3nt: TGCGCCAGCAGTGCCTCTGCACGGACTGGGGTCGGAGAGACCCAGTACTTC; CDR3aa: CASSASARTGVGETQYF
v_gene: TRBV29-1; abundance: -; j_gene: TRBJ2-7; d_gene: -; CDR3nt: TGCAGCGTTGAGGCGGGACGGGACTACGAGCAGTACTTC; CDR3aa: CSVEAGRDYEQYF
v_gene: TRBV5-1; abundance: -; j_gene: TRBJ2-5; d_gene: -; CDR3nt: TGCGCCAGCAGCTTGATAGGGACAGTGGGGGGAAAAGAGACCCAGTACTTC; CDR3aa: CASSLIGTVGGKETQYF
v_gene: TRBV28; abundance: -; j_gene: TRBJ2-7; d_gene: TRBD1; CDR3nt: TGTGCCAGCAGTCCCCAGGGACAGGGTGGCCCCTTCTCCTACGAGCAGTACTTC; CDR3aa: CASSPQGQGGPFSYEQYF
v_gene: TRBV30; abundance: once; j_gene: TRBJ1-5; d_gene: -; CDR3nt: TGTGCCTGGAGTACCGCCAGGGGACCGGGGCAGCCCCAGCATTTT; CDR3aa: CAWSTARGPGQPQHF
v_gene: TRBV19; abundance: -; j_gene: TRBJ1-2; d_gene: -; CDR3nt: TGTGCCAGTAGTATGGTGTCGGCTAACTATGGCTACACCTTC; CDR3aa: CASSMVSANYGYTF
v_gene: TRBV13; abundance: -; j_gene: TRBJ1-6; d_gene: -; CDR3nt: TGTGCCAGCAGCTTACAGGGAAGCTCCTATAATTCACCCCTCCACTTT; CDR3aa: CASSLQGSSYNSPLHF
v_gene: TRBV10-3; abundance: -; j_gene: TRBJ2-5; d_gene: -; CDR3nt: TGTGCCATCAGTGAGTCGAATAGCGAGAAGCAAGAGACCCAGTACTTC; CDR3aa: CAISESNSEKQETQYF
v_gene: TRBV27; abundance: -; j_gene: TRBJ2-5; d_gene: -; CDR3nt: TGTGCCAGCAGCCCCTCCTCGGTCATGGAGACCCAGTACTTC; CDR3aa: CASSPSSVMETQYF
v_gene: TRBV6-5; abundance: -; j_gene: TRBJ2-7; d_gene: -; CDR3nt: TGTGCCAGCAGTTACAACGGGGTACCTTCCTACGAGCAGTACTTC; CDR3aa: CASSYNGVPSYEQYF
v_gene: TRBV6-5; abundance: once; j_gene: TRBJ2-2; d_gene: -; CDR3nt: TGTGCCAGCAGTTACTTTAAAAACACCGGGGAGCTGTTTTTT; CDR3aa: CASSYFKNTGELFF
v_gene: TRBV15; abundance: -; j_gene: TRBJ2-1; d_gene: TRBD1; CDR3nt: TGTGCCACCAGCAGGATGACAGGGCATAAATCCTACAATGAGCAGTTCTTC; CDR3aa: CATSRMTGHKSYNEQFF
v_gene: TRBV4-2; abundance: -; j_gene: TRBJ2-3; d_gene: -; CDR3nt: TGTGCCAGCAGCCAAGATAGGGAGGGCACAGATACGCAGTATTTT; CDR3aa: CASSQDREGTDTQYF
v_gene: TRBV19; abundance: -; j_gene: TRBJ1-4; d_gene: -; CDR3nt: TGTGCCAGTCGGACTGATTTTAATGAAAAACTGTTTTTT; CDR3aa: CASRTDFNEKLFF
v_gene: TRBV2; abundance: -; j_gene: TRBJ2-5; d_gene: TRBD1; CDR3nt: TGTGCCAGCAGTGTGAGTACAGGGGGCGCAGAGACCCAGTACTTC; CDR3aa: CASSVSTGGAETQYF
v_gene: TRBV27; abundance: -; j_gene: TRBJ2-1; d_gene: TRBD2; CDR3nt: TGTGCCACCCGACTAGCGGGGATCAATGAGCAGTTCTTC; CDR3aa: CATRLAGINEQFF
v_gene: TRBV9; abundance: -; j_gene: TRBJ1-3; d_gene: -; CDR3nt: TGTGCCAGCAGCGTAGGATATAGCTCTGGAAACACCATATATTTT; CDR3aa: CASSVGYSSGNTIYF
v_gene: TRBV2; abundance: -; j_gene: TRBJ2-2; d_gene: TRBD1; CDR3nt: TGTGCCAGCAGCCGGACAGGGTTCACCGGGGAGCTGTTTTTT; CDR3aa: CASSRTGFTGELFF
v_gene: TRBV6-1; abundance: -; j_gene: TRBJ1-1; d_gene: -; CDR3nt: TGTGCCAGCGGGGGCCGGATGAACACTGAAGCTTTCTTT; CDR3aa: CASGGRMNTEAFF
v_gene: TRBV5-6; abundance: -; j_gene: TRBJ2-7; d_gene: -; CDR3nt: TGTGCCAGCAGCTTTACGGGCTCCTACGAGCAGTACTTC; CDR3aa: CASSFTGSYEQYF
v_gene: TRBV7-6; abundance: -; j_gene: TRBJ1-4; d_gene: -; CDR3nt: TGTGCCAGCAGCCCCCTATCCGGGAAGATTAATGAAAAACTGTTTTTT; CDR3aa: CASSPLSGKINEKLFF
v_gene: TRBV30; abundance: -; j_gene: TRBJ2-3; d_gene: -; CDR3nt: TGTGCCTGGAGTGTCGGGGTTAACACAGATACGCAGTATTTT; CDR3aa: CAWSVGVNTDTQYF
v_gene: TRBV6-4; abundance: few; j_gene: TRBJ2-1; d_gene: TRBD2; CDR3nt: TGTGCCAGCAGTGACTCGGCTAGCGGGGGGTCAGATGAGCAGTTCTTC; CDR3aa: CASSDSASGGSDEQFF
v_gene: TRBV2; abundance: -; j_gene: TRBJ2-7; d_gene: TRBD1; CDR3nt: TGTGCCAGCAGTGACATGAGGACAGGGGGTTACGAGCAGTACTTC; CDR3aa: CASSDMRTGGYEQYF
v_gene: TRBV10-3; abundance: -; j_gene: TRBJ2-7; d_gene: -; CDR3nt: TGTGCCATCAGTGAGTTGGGGGGTTGGGAGCAGTACTTC; CDR3aa: CAISELGGWEQYF
v_gene: TRBV7-8; abundance: -; j_gene: TRBJ1-1; d_gene: TRBD1; CDR3nt: TGTGCCAGCAGCCCGGGACAGGGGAGGACTGAAGCTTTCTTT; CDR3aa: CASSPGQGRTEAFF
v_gene: TRBV11-3; abundance: -; j_gene: TRBJ2-2; d_gene: -; CDR3nt: TGTGCCAGCAGCTTAGGACAGAACACCGGGGAGCTGTTTTTT; CDR3aa: CASSLGQNTGELFF
v_gene: TRBV9; abundance: once; j_gene: TRBJ1-1; d_gene: -; CDR3nt: TGTGCCAGCAGCGTAGCTGAGGGGGGAGGGGGGCTAAACACTGAAGCTTTCTTT; CDR3aa: CASSVAEGGGGLNTEAFF
v_gene: TRBV7-6; abundance: -; j_gene: TRBJ2-2; d_gene: -; CDR3nt: TGTGCCAGCAGCTTAACTACCGTTACCGGCGGGACCGGGGAGCTGTTTTTT; CDR3aa: CASSLTTVTGGTGELFF
v_gene: TRBV4-1; abundance: once; j_gene: TRBJ2-1; d_gene: -; CDR3nt: TGCGCCAGCAGCCAAAAAGGGGGTAGACAGAACGCGCTCTCCTACAATGAGCAGTTCTTC; CDR3aa: CASSQKGGRQNALSYNEQFF
v_gene: TRBV9; abundance: -; j_gene: TRBJ1-4; d_gene: TRBD1; CDR3nt: TGTGCCAGCAGCGTAGTCCCAACCACACACAGGGGTGGTGGGGAAAAACTGTTTTTT; CDR3aa: CASSVVPTTHRGGGEKLFF
v_gene: TRBV29-1; abundance: -; j_gene: TRBJ2-1; d_gene: TRBD1; CDR3nt: TGCAGCGTTCTTACAGGGGGGAATGAGCAGTTCTTC; CDR3aa: CSVLTGGNEQFF
v_gene: TRBV29-1; abundance: -; j_gene: TRBJ2-5; d_gene: TRBD1; CDR3nt: TGCAGCGTTGAGCCACCGGGACAGGGGGAGACCCAGTACTTC; CDR3aa: CSVEPPGQGETQYF
v_gene: TRBV6-1; abundance: -; j_gene: TRBJ2-7; d_gene: -; CDR3nt: TGTGCCAGCACTTGGACTACCGAAGGGAGGGAGCAGTACTTC; CDR3aa: CASTWTTEGREQYF
v_gene: TRBV2; abundance: -; j_gene: TRBJ2-3; d_gene: -; CDR3nt: TGTGCCGCCGGGGGGCAGAGCACAGATACGCAGTATTTT; CDR3aa: CAAGGQSTDTQYF
v_gene: TRBV18; abundance: -; j_gene: TRBJ1-4; d_gene: -; CDR3nt: TGTGCCAGCTCAAGCCTTTATAATGAAAAACTGTTTTTT; CDR3aa: CASSSLYNEKLFF
v_gene: TRBV28; abundance: -; j_gene: TRBJ1-1; d_gene: -; CDR3nt: TGTGCCAGCACCATGACAGGAGCTGAAGCTTTCTTT; CDR3aa: CASTMTGAEAFF
v_gene: TRBV7-9; abundance: once; j_gene: TRBJ2-7; d_gene: -; CDR3nt: TGTGCCAGCAGCCCAGTAATGGCTCGAAGAGGAACGGGTTTCGGCGAGCAGTACTTC; CDR3aa: CASSPVMARRGTGFGEQYF
v_gene: TRBV5-6; abundance: -; j_gene: TRBJ2-5; d_gene: TRBD1; CDR3nt: TGTGCCAGCACCGAGACAGGGGGAGAGACCCAGTACTTC; CDR3aa: CASTETGGETQYF
v_gene: TRBV4-1; abundance: once; j_gene: TRBJ1-1; d_gene: -; CDR3nt: TGCGCCAGCAGCCAAGTGGGCAGAAGAGTGAACACTGAAGCTTTCTTT; CDR3aa: CASSQVGRRVNTEAFF
v_gene: TRBV18; abundance: -; j_gene: TRBJ2-7; d_gene: TRBD1; CDR3nt: TGTGCCAGCTCACAAAGGACAGGGGTTGGCGGGTTGGGCTACGAGCAGTACTTC; CDR3aa: CASSQRTGVGGLGYEQYF
v_gene: TRBV7-6; abundance: -; j_gene: TRBJ2-7; d_gene: -; CDR3nt: TGTGCCAGCAGCCCCCCAGGACAGTGGGGCGAGCAGTACTTC; CDR3aa: CASSPPGQWGEQYF
v_gene: TRBV5-6; abundance: -; j_gene: TRBJ2-5; d_gene: TRBD2; CDR3nt: TGTGCCAGCAGCCCAGCGGGACGGGAGACCCAGTACTTC; CDR3aa: CASSPAGRETQYF
v_gene: TRBV27; abundance: -; j_gene: TRBJ2-6; d_gene: -; CDR3nt: TGTGCCAGCACCTCCCTGGGACTGACATACTCTGGGGCCAACGTCCTGACTTTC; CDR3aa: CASTSLGLTYSGANVLTF
v_gene: TRBV6-1; abundance: -; j_gene: TRBJ2-2; d_gene: TRBD2; CDR3nt: TGTGCCAGCAGTGGGCTTAGCGGGGGGGCCACCGGGGAGCTGTTTTTT; CDR3aa: CASSGLSGGATGELFF